This is a list of T cell receptor beta chains from one sample in a study of T cell repertoires in cytomegalovirus infection. TCRdb reprocessed the reads with MiXCR, giving one entry per CDR3 protein. The sample lists under 350,000 distinct CDR3 sequences, more than 8% seen once, with 3.5% to 4.5% in the top ten. Input material: PBMCs. The receptors here all came from a human donor in good health (CMV status not recorded). Some clones in this sample may be carry-over from other donors' samples. The CDR3 runs from the conserved cysteine through the conserved F or W. A D gene is named only where the DNA matches it firmly. Where a row states a size, it is once, few, many or the class of an expanded clone; other rows omit it.

many - TRBJ1-1 13 TRBV7-9 TGTGCCAGCTCGGGCTTACCGGACACTGAAGCTTTCTTT CASSGLPDTEAFF
- - TRBJ1-4 12 TRBV12-3/TRBV12-4 TGTGCCAGCAGTTTCATCCCGGGAAAACTGTTTTTT CASSFIPGKLFF
many - TRBJ1-1 18 TRBV7-2 TGTGCCAGCAGCCAAATTTTTCCACCACAGGGCCTGAACACTGAAGCTTTCTTT CASSQIFPPQGLNTEAFF
few - TRBJ1-5 15 TRBV2 TGTGCCAGCAGTGAAGCGCTAGGGCTTAATCAGCCCCAGCATTTT CASSEALGLNQPQHF
- TRBD2 TRBJ2-7 14 TRBV7-2 TGTGCCAGCAGCGGAAGACTAGCAGTCTACGAGCAGTACTTC CASSGRLAVYEQYF
few - TRBJ2-5 13 TRBV19 TGTGCCAGTAGGAGGGGGTTAGGGGAGACCCAGTACTTC CASRRGLGETQYF
- TRBD1 TRBJ1-2 15 TRBV7-9 TGTGCCAGCAGCCAACCCGGGACAGGAGACTATGGCTACACCTTC CASSQPGTGDYGYTF
- - TRBJ1-2 16 TRBV11-2 TGTGCCAGCAGCTTAGTATCGCGGTTGAGGAGTCATGGCTACACCTTC CASSLVSRLRSHGYTF
few - TRBJ2-7 13 TRBV10-3 TGTGCCATCGGGGGACCGCCCTCCTACGAGCAGTACTTC CAIGGPPSYEQYF
- - TRBJ2-1 11 TRBV7-9 TGTGCCAGCAGTGGGGCGGGCACGGTTCCCTTC CASSGAGTVPF
- TRBD2 TRBJ2-1 14 TRBV18 TGTGCCAGCTCACCAACTAGCGGGACATCTGGGCAGTTCTTC CASSPTSGTSGQFF
few - TRBJ2-1 12 TRBV7-8 TGTGCCAGCAGCCCCCGGAACAATGAGCAGTTCTTC CASSPRNNEQFF
few - TRBJ2-2 17 TRBV4-2 TGTGCCAGCAGCCAAGAGATCGGGAAAGTAGGAACCGGGGAGCTGTTTTTT CASSQEIGKVGTGELFF
many - TRBJ1-6 16 TRBV12-3/TRBV12-4 TGTGCCAGCAACTACAAGGGCAGCCTTTTTAATTCACCCCTCCACTTT CASNYKGSLFNSPLHF
few TRBD2 TRBJ2-1 15 TRBV12-3/TRBV12-4 TGTGCCAGCAGTCCCCGACTAGCGGGCCGCGATGAGCAGTTCTTC CASSPRLAGRDEQFF
many - TRBJ2-1 16 TRBV12-3/TRBV12-4 TGTGCCAGCAGTTTAGGACCGTTAAGCTCCTACAATGAGCAGTTCTTC CASSLGPLSSYNEQFF
few - TRBJ1-5 16 TRBV7-9 TGTGCCAGCAGTGGAGTGGGGTTAGTAGGCAATCAGCCCCAGCATTTT CASSGVGLVGNQPQHF
many TRBD2 TRBJ2-2 15 TRBV7-2 TGTGCCAGCAGCTTCACTACGACTAGCCCCGGGGAGCTGTTTTTT CASSFTTTSPGELFF
- - TRBJ2-7 13 TRBV6-2/TRBV6-3 TGTGCCAGCAGTTACCCGAGCTCCTACGAGCAGTACTTC CASSYPSSYEQYF
many TRBD2 TRBJ2-1 15 TRBV7-2 TGTGCCAGCAGCTTCCAGCGGGGGGGCTTCAATGAGCAGTTCTTC CASSFQRGGFNEQFF
few TRBD2 TRBJ2-7 15 TRBV10-3 TGTGCCATCAGTGAGTCTGCGGGGGGGGCCTACGAGCAGTACTTC CAISESAGGAYEQYF
many TRBD2 TRBJ2-1 15 TRBV7-2 TGTGCCAGCAGCTTAGCGGGAGGGCCGGGCAATGAGCAGTTCTTC CASSLAGGPGNEQFF
few TRBD2 TRBJ2-5 14 TRBV12-3/TRBV12-4 TGTGCCAGCAGTCGACTAGCGGGGGAAGAGACCCAGTACTTC CASSRLAGEETQYF
many - TRBJ1-1 16 TRBV7-8 TGTGCCAGCGGGTGGCCCCCAGGGAAGCCAGGAACTGAAGCTTTCTTT CASGWPPGKPGTEAFF
many TRBD2 TRBJ2-1 13 TRBV30 TGTGCCTCCGGGACTAGCGGGTACAATGAGCAGTTCTTC CASGTSGYNEQFF
- TRBD1 TRBJ1-4 15 TRBV7-9 TGTGCCAGCAGCCCTGAACAGGGGGTAGGAGAAAAACTGTTTTTT CASSPEQGVGEKLFF
- - TRBJ1-6 13 TRBV19 TGTGCCAGTAGCACAGGCTATAATTCACCCCTCCACTTT CASSTGYNSPLHF
- - TRBJ2-3 14 TRBV4-1 TGCGCCAGCAGCCAAGATCGTGTGGGAGATACGCAGTATTTT CASSQDRVGDTQYF
- TRBD1 TRBJ1-2 13 TRBV6-2/TRBV6-3 TGTGCCAGCAGTCTACAGGGGACCTATGGCTACACCTTC CASSLQGTYGYTF
few - TRBJ2-5 15 TRBV15 TGTGCCACCAGCAGAGATAGAAGTCGCCAAGAGACCCAGTACTTC CATSRDRSRQETQYF
- TRBD1 TRBJ2-7 11 TRBV6-2/TRBV6-3 TGTGCCAACAACAGCGGACAGGGGCAGTACTTC CANNSGQGQYF